This entry lists 8 T cell receptor beta chains sequenced from one sample in a study of patients and donors after allogeneic stem cell transplantation. In TCRdb, the RT-PCR reads were re-called with MiXCR into one record per CDR3 protein. The table includes approximately 410,000 distinct CDR3 sequences, 16% detected once. The sample comprised blood, either unsorted or a sorted T cell fraction (not recorded which). These receptors all come from a human donor who was either an allogeneic HSCT recipient or a stem cell or donor lymphocyte infusion donor (not recorded which). It is not recorded whose cells these are; they may come from a transplant donor.

The chain carries TRBV24-1 and TRBJ1-2; D may be TRBD1 (6 bases). CDR1 and CDR2 from the germline V gene are KGHDR and SFDVKD. V shed 4 bases and J shed 4 bases, with 12 bases lying between them. This CDR3 comprises 14 residues. In nucleotides, the CDR3 is TGTGCCACCAGTGACTTCGACAGGCCCTATGGCTACACCTTC. Translation gives CATSDFDRPYGYTF.

The J gene is TRBJ2-5, the V gene TRBV4-3, with D tentatively TRBD1 or TRBD2 (6 bases each). From germline, CDR1 is LGHNA and CDR2 YSLEER. The ends were cut back, 4 bases at V and 1 base at J, with 13 bases in the middle. This CDR3 is 15 amino acids long. Here the CDR3 reads CASSRTTGIQETQYF. CDR3 DNA: TGCGCCAGCAGCCGGACTACAGGGATCCAAGAGACCCAGTACTTC.

This sequence joins TRBV7-6 and TRBJ1-2, with D maybe TRBD1 (6 bases). The CDR3 consists of 17 residues. The V gene's germline CDR1 is SGHVS and CDR2 FNYEAQ. Trimming took off 2 bases at V and 6 bases at J, with 22 bases between the two ends. CDR3 residues: CASSLRIRQVPLDGYTF. The DNA of the CDR3 is TGTGCCAGCAGCTTACGGATAAGACAGGTCCCACTGGATGGCTACACCTTC.

This clonotype was found a few times. The chain carries TRBV12-5 and TRBJ2-2, with D perhaps matching TRBD1 (5 bases). V shed 5 bases and J shed 0 bases, with 7 bases lying between them. This CDR3 has 14 amino acids. Per germline, CDR1 LGHNT and CDR2 FRNRAP. The CDR3 coding sequence is TGTGCTAGTGGTCCGGACACGAACACCGGGGAGCTGTTTTTT. Translated: CASGPDTNTGELFF. Variable domain in full (rest from reference TRBV12-5 and TRBJ2-2): DARVTQTPRHKVTEMGQEVTMRCQPILGHNTVFWYRQTMMQGLELLAYFRNRAPLDDSGMPKDRFSAEMPDATLATLKIQPSEPRDSAVYFCASGPDTNTGELFFGEGSRLTVL.

This clonotype was counted a few times. The J gene is TRBJ1-2, the V gene TRBV2, with D unclear. Looked up from germline, CDR1 is SNHLY and CDR2 is FYNNEI. CDR3 size: 13 residues. The V gene lost 5 bases and the J gene lost 2 bases, with 9 bases spanning the gap. DNA for the CDR3: TGTGCCAGCAGTATTGGAGGAAACTATGGCTACACCTTC. Its protein is CASSIGGNYGYTF.

The CDR3 protein is CASTYRGGAYEQYF. The CDR3 DNA reads TGTGCCAGCACTTACAGGGGGGGGGCCTACGAGCAGTACTTC. The rearrangement joins TRBV2 to TRBJ2-7; tentatively, D is TRBD1 (8 bases). Between the trimmed V and J ends, which lost 7 bases and 2 bases, there was a span of 15 bases. The CDR3 consists of 14 residues. Germline V gene data show CDR1 as SNHLY and CDR2 as FYNNEI.

This clonotype appeared many times. The chain carries TRBV12-3 or TRBV12-4 and TRBJ2-7; D remains unclear. The ends were cut back, 1 base at V and 1 base at J, with 17 bases in the middle. The CDR3 is 17 residues long. The CDR3 protein is CASSLVVGPPISYEQYF. DNA of the CDR3: TGTGCCAGCAGTTTAGTGGTGGGTCCCCCTATATCCTACGAGCAGTACTTC.

This sequence joins TRBV18 and TRBJ2-7; 9 positions agree with TRBD2. Germline values: CDR1 KGHSH, CDR2 LQKENI. This CDR3 has 15 amino acids. The V gene end was trimmed by 3 bases and the J gene end by 2 bases; junction bases not matched to a gene: 5. The CDR3 spells CASSPLAGTPYEQYF. DNA of the CDR3: TGTGCCAGCTCACCTCTAGCGGGGACGCCCTACGAGCAGTACTTC.